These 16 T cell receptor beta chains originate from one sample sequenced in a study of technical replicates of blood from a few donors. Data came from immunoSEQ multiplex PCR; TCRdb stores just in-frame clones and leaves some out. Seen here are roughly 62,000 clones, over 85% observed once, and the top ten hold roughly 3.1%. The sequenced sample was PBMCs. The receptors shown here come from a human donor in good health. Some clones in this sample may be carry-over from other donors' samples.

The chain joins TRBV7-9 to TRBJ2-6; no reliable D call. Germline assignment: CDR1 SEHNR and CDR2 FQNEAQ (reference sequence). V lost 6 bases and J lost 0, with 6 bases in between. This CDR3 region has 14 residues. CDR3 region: CASSTVSGANVLTF. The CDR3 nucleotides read TGTGCCAGCAGTACTGTCTCTGGGGCCAACGTCCTGACTTTC.

The CDR3: CASSPKTGAANVLTF. The CDR3 coding sequence is TGCGCCAGCAGCCCAAAGACAGGGGCCGCCAACGTCCTGACTTTC. The chain links TRBV5-1 to TRBJ2-6; 8 positions agree with TRBD1. V lost 4 bases, J lost 7 bases, and 7 bases stayed unmatched. CDR1 is SGHRS, CDR2 YFSETQ, per germline. The CDR3 has 15 residues.

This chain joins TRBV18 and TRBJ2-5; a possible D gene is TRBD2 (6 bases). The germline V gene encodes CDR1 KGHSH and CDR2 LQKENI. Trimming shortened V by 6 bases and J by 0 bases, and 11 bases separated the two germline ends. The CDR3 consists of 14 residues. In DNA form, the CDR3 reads TGTGCCAGCTCCCCGGGAGAGTACCAAGAGACCCAGTACTTC. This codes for CASSPGEYQETQYF.

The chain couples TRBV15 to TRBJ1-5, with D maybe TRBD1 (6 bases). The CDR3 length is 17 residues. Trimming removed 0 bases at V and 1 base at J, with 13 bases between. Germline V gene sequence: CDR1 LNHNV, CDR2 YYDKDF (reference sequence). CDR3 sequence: CATSRDSGGASNQPQHF. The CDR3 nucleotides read TGTGCCACCAGCAGAGATTCCGGGGGGGCAAGCAATCAGCCCCAGCATTTT.

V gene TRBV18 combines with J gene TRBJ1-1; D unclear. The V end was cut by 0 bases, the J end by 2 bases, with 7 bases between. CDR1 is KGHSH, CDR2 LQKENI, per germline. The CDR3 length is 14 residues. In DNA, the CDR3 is TGTGCCAGCTCACCACCACAGAGTAACACTGAAGCTTTCTTT. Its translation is CASSPPQSNTEAFF.

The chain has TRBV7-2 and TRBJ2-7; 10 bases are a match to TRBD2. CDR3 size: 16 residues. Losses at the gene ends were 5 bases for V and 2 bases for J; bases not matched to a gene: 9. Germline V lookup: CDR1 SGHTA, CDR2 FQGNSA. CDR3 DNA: TGTGCCAGCAGCCCGGGACGTACTAGCGGGGCCTACGAGCAGTACTTC. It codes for CASSPGRTSGAYEQYF.

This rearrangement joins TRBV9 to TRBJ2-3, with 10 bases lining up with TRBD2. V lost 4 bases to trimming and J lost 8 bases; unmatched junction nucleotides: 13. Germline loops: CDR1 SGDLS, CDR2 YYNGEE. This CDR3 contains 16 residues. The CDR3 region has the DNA TGTGCCAGCAGCCCCGGGGCTAGCGGGGGACGGGTTACGCAGTATTTT. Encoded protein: CASSPGASGGRVTQYF.

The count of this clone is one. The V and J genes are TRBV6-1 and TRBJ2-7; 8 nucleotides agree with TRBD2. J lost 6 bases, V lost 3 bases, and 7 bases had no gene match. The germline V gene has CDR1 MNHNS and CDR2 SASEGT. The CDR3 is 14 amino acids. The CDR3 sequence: CASSDNSGVGEQYF. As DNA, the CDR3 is TGTGCCAGCAGTGACAATAGCGGGGTTGGCGAGCAGTACTTC.

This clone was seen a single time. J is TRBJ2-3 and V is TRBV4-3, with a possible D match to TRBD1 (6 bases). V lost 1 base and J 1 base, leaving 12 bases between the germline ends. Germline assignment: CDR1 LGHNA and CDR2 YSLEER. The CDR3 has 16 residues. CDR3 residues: CASSQGLAGGTDTQYF. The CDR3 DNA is TGCGCCAGCAGCCAAGGGCTGGCAGGGGGCACAGATACGCAGTATTTT.

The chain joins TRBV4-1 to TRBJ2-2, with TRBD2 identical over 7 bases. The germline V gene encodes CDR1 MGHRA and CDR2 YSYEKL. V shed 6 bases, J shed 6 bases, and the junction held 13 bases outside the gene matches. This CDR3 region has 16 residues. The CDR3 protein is CASRQSRAGIPGELFF. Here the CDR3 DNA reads TGCGCCAGCAGGCAAAGCAGAGCGGGGATTCCCGGGGAGCTGTTTTTT.

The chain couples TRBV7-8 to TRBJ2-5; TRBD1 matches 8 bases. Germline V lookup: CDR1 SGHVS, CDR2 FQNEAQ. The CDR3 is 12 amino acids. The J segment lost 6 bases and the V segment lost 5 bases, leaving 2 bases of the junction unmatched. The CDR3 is CASSTGGQTQYF. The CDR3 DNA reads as TGTGCCAGCAGCACAGGGGGTCAGACCCAGTACTTC.

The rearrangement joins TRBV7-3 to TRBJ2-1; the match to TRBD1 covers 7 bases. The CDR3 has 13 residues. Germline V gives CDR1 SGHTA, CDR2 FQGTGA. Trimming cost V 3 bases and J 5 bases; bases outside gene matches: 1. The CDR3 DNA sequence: TGTGCCAGCAGCTTGGGACAGCACAATGAGCAGTTCTTC. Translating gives CASSLGQHNEQFF.

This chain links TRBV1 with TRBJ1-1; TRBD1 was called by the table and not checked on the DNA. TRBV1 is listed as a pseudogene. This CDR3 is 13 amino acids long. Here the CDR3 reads CTSSAQENTEAFF. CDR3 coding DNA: TGCACCAGCAGCGCCCAGGAGAACACTGAAGCTTTCTTT.

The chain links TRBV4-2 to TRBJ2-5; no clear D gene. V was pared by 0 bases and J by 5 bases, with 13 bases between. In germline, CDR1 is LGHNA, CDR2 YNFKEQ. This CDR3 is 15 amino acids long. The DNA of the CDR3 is TGTGCCAGCAGCCAAGAGGCAGCGTCGTGGGAGACCCAGTACTTC. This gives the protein CASSQEAASWETQYF.

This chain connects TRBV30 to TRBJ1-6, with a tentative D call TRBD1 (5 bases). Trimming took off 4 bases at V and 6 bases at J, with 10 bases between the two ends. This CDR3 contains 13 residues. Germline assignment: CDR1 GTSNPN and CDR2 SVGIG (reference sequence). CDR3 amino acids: CAWKDQGNSPLHF. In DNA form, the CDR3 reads TGTGCCTGGAAGGATCAGGGTAATTCACCCCTCCACTTT.

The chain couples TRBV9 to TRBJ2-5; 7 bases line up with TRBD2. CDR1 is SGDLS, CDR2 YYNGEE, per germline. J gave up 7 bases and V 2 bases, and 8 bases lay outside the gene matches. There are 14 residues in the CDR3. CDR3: CASSVSGRTGTQYF. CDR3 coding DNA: TGTGCCAGCAGCGTTAGCGGGCGAACGGGGACCCAGTACTTC.